Presented here are 6 T cell receptor beta chains from one specimen sequenced in a study of cytomegalovirus exposure and HLA in healthy donors. The PCR had 60 Vbeta and 13 Jbeta primers. Sequencing was performed with immunoSEQ multiplex PCR; in TCRdb, only in-frame clones are kept and a portion is missing. The table has some 150,000 clones, 80% seen once. Specimen: PBMCs. The receptor set was obtained from a man between 18 and 29 years old in good health and CMV-seropositive.

The chain uses TRBV5-1 and TRBJ1-5; TRBD1 matches 7 bases. The CDR3 sequence is 15 residues long. The J segment lost 0 bases and the V segment lost 0 bases, leaving 0 bases of the junction unmatched. CDR1 and CDR2 (germline): SGHRS, YFSETQ. The CDR3 region is CASSLGTGSNQPQHF. In DNA, the CDR3 is TGCGCCAGCAGCTTGGGGACAGGTAGCAATCAGCCCCAGCATTTT.

The CDR3: CASSWGTGPNTGELFF. In nucleotides, the CDR3 is TGCGCCAGCAGCTGGGGGACAGGGCCCAACACCGGGGAGCTGTTTTTT. The genes are TRBV5-1 and TRBJ2-2; TRBD1 matches 9 bases. Germline CDR1 reads SGHRS; CDR2 reads YFSETQ. This CDR3 has 16 residues. The J segment lost 2 bases and the V segment lost 3 bases, leaving 5 bases of the junction unmatched.

The genes are TRBV5-1 and TRBJ1-4, with a possible D match to TRBD1 (6 bases). The germline V gene encodes CDR1 SGHRS and CDR2 YFSETQ. With 0 bases removed from V and 4 bases from J, the gap between germline ends came to 10 bases. This CDR3 has 15 residues. CDR3 residues: CASSLDRARNEKLFF. CDR3 in DNA: TGCGCCAGCAGCTTGGACAGGGCCCGTAATGAAAAACTGTTTTTT. The entire variable domain, with the rest obtained from reference TRBV5-1 and TRBJ1-4, is as follows: KAGVTQTPRYLIKTRGQQVTLSCSPISGHRSVSWYQQTPGQGLQFLFEYFSETQRNKGNFPGRFSGRQFSNSRSEMNVSTLELGDSALYLCASSLDRARNEKLFFGSGTQLSVL.

This chain joins TRBV5-1 and TRBJ1-3; D is perhaps TRBD1 (5 bases). Germline V gene data show CDR1 as SGHRS and CDR2 as YFSETQ. The CDR3 length is 14 residues. V was cut by 1 base and J by 4 bases, with 9 bases left in between. DNA of the CDR3: TGCGCCAGCAGCTTGCAGGGAACAGGAAACACCATATATTTT. Protein product: CASSLQGTGNTIYF.

The CDR3 coding sequence is TGTGCCAGCAGCGAAATCTCCGGCACTGAAGCTTTCTTT. This sequence encodes CASSEISGTEAFF. The V gene is TRBV11-3, the J gene TRBJ1-1; D remains ambiguous. The CDR3 consists of 13 residues. V shed 5 bases and J shed 4 bases, with 11 bases lying between them. Germline-derived CDR1 and CDR2 are SGHNT and YENEEA.

This clone was seen only once. The rearrangement joins TRBV6-6 to TRBJ1-1, with 9 positions matching TRBD1. Germline values: CDR1 MNHNY, CDR2 SVGAGI (reference sequence). Trimming at V came to 5 bases and at J to 2 bases, leaving 6 bases not matched to a gene. This CDR3 is 15 amino acids long. This chain's CDR3 is CASSRLQGANTEAFF. The CDR3 DNA follows: TGTGCCAGCAGTCGCCTACAGGGGGCAAACACTGAAGCTTTCTTT.